This TCR beta chain was observed in a study of T cell responses to AZD1222 COVID-19 vaccine (dated by TCRdb to 2020 to 2022). Notes on the research overall: AZD1222 recipients with second doses at about 4 weeks or about 12 weeks were pooled, because spike-specific TCR depth and breadth did not differ between schedules. TCR sequencing covered roughly 230 trial participants: 200 to 220 given two doses of AZD1222 and around 25 given two doses of MenACWY control vaccine. Enrollment into the trials was organized by age into subgroups of 18-55, 56-69 and 70-plus years, and those subgroups contained 148, 28 and 57 TCR-sequenced participants, respectively. Findings and caveats that apply to the study as a whole: In the small 56-69-year group, the increase in depth fell short of significance, most likely because of low power. Because no day 14 peak-response samples were available, the repertoires could be characterized only after the peak T cell response. After two AZD1222 doses, spike-specific TCR breadth and depth were significantly higher than at day 0 and than in MenACWY recipients. Most participants were white British and females outnumbered males, and the authors suggested that clonal diversity may have been underestimated. Conclusions about previously exposed vaccinees are limited because only five to seven AZD1222 recipients were SARS-CoV-2 seropositive at baseline. CD4 TCRs associated with the vaccine covered the entire spike protein, and the dominant responses were in regions 160-218 and 743-854. Reportedly, almost half of the unique spike-specific TCRs recognized epitopes lying outside the regions that are mutated in the B.1.351 and B.1.1.7 variants.

The CDR3 regions of human TCRbeta chains were subjected to immunosequencing. On the study's bioinformatics: Repertoire TCRs were matched against a reference library of SARS-CoV-2-specific TCRs generated with the MIRA antigen-specificity platform. Breadth was defined as the fraction of unique TCRs that were SARS-CoV-2-associated. Depth was defined as the fraction of total T cells that were SARS-CoV-2-associated. Each spike-specific TCR was assigned to its reactive spike region and to a CD4 or CD8 class using the MIRA data. Log10-transformed breadth and depth values were compared by one-way ANOVA with Sidak's multiple comparisons tests. TCRdb provides this immuneACCESS table in a form limited to in-frame rearrangements. Some clones are lacking; in checked studies, under half of them reflect an unresolved V gene, and why the rest are absent is not known. From that table come the V and J calls and clone size; the DNA was used to work out D and trimming. The sample includes some 66,000 clones, with about 90% observed a single time. The top ten clonotypes cover 17% of the sample.

Worth noting for this clone: This receptor's antigen is unknown. Per-nucleotide qualities are absent, and no much larger clonotype sits a single base away.

CDR1 and CDR2 were assigned from the germline V gene (reference sequence) as DFQATT and SNEGSKA. Relative to germline, V is missing 3 bases and J is missing 4 bases, with 14 bases of the junction outside any gene match. The CDR3 sequence holds 17 residues, the cysteine and phenylalanine included. The CDR3 DNA has 51 bases and is translated from base 1. The time point tag for this specimen amounts to: baseline before first vaccination. The vaccinee samples were drawn from two UK trials, COV001 and COV002, one of which was a single-blind randomized controlled phase 2/3 trial testing AZD1222 (ChAdOx1 nCoV-19) in healthy adults. For TCRbeta chain sequencing, PBMC samples from trial participants were taken at day 0 and at day 28 after the second dose.

Material: peripheral blood, obtained on day 0 of AZD1222 vaccination. The receptor was derived from an adult in good health. The rearranged chain carries TRBV20-1 and TRBJ2-7, with 11 central nucleotides matching TRBD2. The sequenced DNA: TGCAGTGCTAGTAGCCTCACCCCTACTAGCGGGAGTTACGAGCAGTACTTC. This codes for CSASSLTPTSGSYEQYF.